This TCR beta chain was observed in a study of blood T cell repertoires in COVID-19. Study-wide background: Nucleic acid was either cDNA or gDNA, and it came from T cells, B-cell-depleted T cells, or PBMCs.

In the original processing: Reference gene primer amplification gave nucleated cell count estimates. Clones were sequenced by immunoSEQ multiplex PCR, and TCRdb holds only the in-frame ones, with some missing. V, J and clone size are those of that table, while D and trimming were read from the DNA. The sample has roughly 160,000 clones; about 87% are singletons. The V end was cut by 7 bases, the J end by 3 bases, with 16 bases between. The CDR3 has 14 residues. Germline V gene data show CDR1 as SGHDT and CDR2 as YYEEEE. The receptor was isolated from a man between 60 and 75 years old with acute or convalescent COVID-19. Sequencing was performed on peripheral blood. V gene TRBV5-6 combines with J gene TRBJ1-1, with TRBD1 as a possible D gene (6 bases). CDR3 DNA sequence: TGTGCCAGCGCTACGTCCCCAGGGGACACTGAAGCTTTCTTT. Its translation: CASATSPGDTEAFF.